This TCR beta chain stems from a study of a mutant IDH1 vaccine in newly diagnosed glioma. Study-level background: Patients had eight vaccinations, in weeks 1, 3, 5, 7, 11, 15, 19 and 23.

Comments on this clone: The antigen remains undetermined.

The time point: week 23, last vaccination. Vaccinated patients received 300 ug of mutant IDH1 20-mer peptide per dose, with topical imiquimod. The CDR3 is made up of 12 amino acids. Germline lookup yields CDR1 SQVTM and CDR2 ANQGSEA. Trimming left V 5 bases short and J 2 bases short, with 8 bases between. Generated by immunoSEQ multiplex PCR, the TCRdb table keeps only in-frame clones and is missing some. The table has over 35,000 clones, 65% to 85% seen once. The source was PBMCs, collected from a glioma patient whose treatment included an IDH1 peptide vaccine. This receptor was identified in a woman younger than 30 with glioma. Some clones in this sample may be carry-over from other donors' samples. The chain joins TRBV29-1 to TRBJ2-3; D uncertain. CDR3: CSVPRPTDTQYF. CDR3 in DNA: TGCAGCGTTCCGAGACCCACAGATACGCAGTATTTT.